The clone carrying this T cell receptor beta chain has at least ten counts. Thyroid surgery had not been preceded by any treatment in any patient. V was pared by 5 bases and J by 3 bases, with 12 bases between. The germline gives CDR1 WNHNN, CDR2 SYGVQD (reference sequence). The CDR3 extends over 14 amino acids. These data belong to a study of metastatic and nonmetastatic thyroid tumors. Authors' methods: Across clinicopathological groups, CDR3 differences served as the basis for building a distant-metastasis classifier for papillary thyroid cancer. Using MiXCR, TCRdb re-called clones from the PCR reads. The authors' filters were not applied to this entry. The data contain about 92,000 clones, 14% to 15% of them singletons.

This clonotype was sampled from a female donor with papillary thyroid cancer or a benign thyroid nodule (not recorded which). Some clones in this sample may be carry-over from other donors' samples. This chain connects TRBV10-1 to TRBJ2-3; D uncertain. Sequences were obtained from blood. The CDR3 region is CASSLGIGTDTQYF. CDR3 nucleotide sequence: TGCGCCAGCAGTTTGGGGATCGGGACAGATACGCAGTATTTT.